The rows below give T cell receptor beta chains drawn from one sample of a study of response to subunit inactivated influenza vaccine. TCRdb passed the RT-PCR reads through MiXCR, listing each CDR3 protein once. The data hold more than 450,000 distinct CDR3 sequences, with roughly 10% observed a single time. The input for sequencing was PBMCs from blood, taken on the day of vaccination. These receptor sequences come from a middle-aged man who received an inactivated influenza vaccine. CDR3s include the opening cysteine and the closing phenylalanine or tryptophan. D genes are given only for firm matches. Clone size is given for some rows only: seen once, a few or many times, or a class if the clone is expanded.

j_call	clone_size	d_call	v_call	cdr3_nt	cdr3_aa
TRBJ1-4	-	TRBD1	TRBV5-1	TGCGCCAGCAGCTTGGACAGGGGGCCCGCTCGGGGTGAAAAACTGTTTTTT	CASSLDRGPARGEKLFF
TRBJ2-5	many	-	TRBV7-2	TGTGCCAGCAGCTCCTCGAAGGGGACCCAGTACTTC	CASSSSKGTQYF
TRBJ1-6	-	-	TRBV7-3	TGTGCCAGCAGCTCCGACCTGTATAATTCACCCCTCCACTTT	CASSSDLYNSPLHF
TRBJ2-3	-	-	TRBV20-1	TGCAGTGGTCTAGAGAGCACAGATACGCAGTATTTT	CSGLESTDTQYF
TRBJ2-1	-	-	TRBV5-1	TGCGCCAGCAGCGCCCGCTACAATGAGCAGTTCTTC	CASSARYNEQFF
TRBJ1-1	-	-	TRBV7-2	TGTGCCAGCAGCTTAGCGGTGTACAGCACTGAAGCTTTCTTT	CASSLAVYSTEAFF
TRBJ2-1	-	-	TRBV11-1	TGTGCCAGCAGCCCTAGGTCGGGGACGATGCGGTCCTACAATGAGCAGTTCTTC	CASSPRSGTMRSYNEQFF
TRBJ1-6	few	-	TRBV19	TGTGCCAGTAGTTTATCCGACAGAGTTCCTTCACCCCTCCACTTT	CASSLSDRVPSPLHF
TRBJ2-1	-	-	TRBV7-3	TGTGCCAGCAGCTCGGGACTCCCCTCCGAGCAGTTCTTC	CASSSGLPSEQFF
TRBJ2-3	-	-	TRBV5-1	TGCGCCAGCAGCTTAGGGGGGCCGAAAGATACGCAGTATTTT	CASSLGGPKDTQYF
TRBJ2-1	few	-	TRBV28	TGTGCCAGCGGTTACAGCGACAATGAGCAGTTCTTC	CASGYSDNEQFF